This is a list of T cell receptor beta chains from one sample in a study of blood T cell repertoires in COVID-19. Profiling relied on immunoSEQ multiplex PCR, and the TCRdb table lists in-frame clones only, not all of them. This sample has 100,000 to 120,000 clones; approximately 80% occur once, and the top ten carry about 16%. The specimen was peripheral blood. The receptors shown here come from a woman aged 80 or over with acute or convalescent COVID-19. The CDR3 runs from the conserved cysteine through the conserved F or W. The D gene is left open where the match is weak. Rows give clone size only sometimes, using once, few, many, or a class for an expanded clone.

V: TRBV2
size: NA
D: NA
J: TRBJ2-1
DNA: TGTGCCAGCAGTGGAAGGGAGCAGCAGTTCTTC
CDR3: CASSGREQQFF

V: TRBV2
size: NA
D: TRBD1
J: TRBJ2-2
DNA: TGTGCCAGCAGTAGACAGGGAAACACCGGGGAGCTGTTTTTT
CDR3: CASSRQGNTGELFF

V: TRBV6-5
size: NA
D: NA
J: TRBJ2-2
DNA: TGTGCCAGCAGTTACTCTAGGCAGGGGGGCACCGGGGAGCTGTTTTTT
CDR3: CASSYSRQGGTGELFF

V: TRBV9
size: NA
D: TRBD2
J: TRBJ2-5
DNA: TGTGCCAGCAGCGTAGAGGCTAGCGGTGGGGAGACCCAGTACTTC
CDR3: CASSVEASGGETQYF

V: TRBV9
size: NA
D: TRBD1
J: TRBJ1-1
DNA: TGTGCCAGCAGCGTAAGTAAGGACAGGGGTTTTGAAGCTTTCTTT
CDR3: CASSVSKDRGFEAFF

V: TRBV30
size: NA
D: NA
J: TRBJ1-2
DNA: TGTGCCTGGAGTGTAGGTTCCGCAGGAAACTATGGCTACACCTTC
CDR3: CAWSVGSAGNYGYTF

V: TRBV7-2
size: NA
D: NA
J: TRBJ1-4
DNA: TGTGCCAGCAGCTTGGACCCAACTGGGGGCGGAAATGAAAAACTGTTTTTT
CDR3: CASSLDPTGGGNEKLFF

V: TRBV27
size: NA
D: TRBD2
J: TRBJ2-1
DNA: TGTGCCAGCAGTTCGGGACTAGCTACCTACAATGAGCAGTTCTTC
CDR3: CASSSGLATYNEQFF

V: TRBV7-9
size: once
D: NA
J: TRBJ1-1
DNA: TGTGCCAGCAGCTCCCCGGAGCAGGGCCATGAAGCTTTCTTT
CDR3: CASSSPEQGHEAFF

V: TRBV5-1
size: NA
D: NA
J: TRBJ2-3
DNA: TGCGCCAGCAGCTTGGGGGGTCCTAATAGCGGTTCTAGCACAGATACGCAGTATTTT
CDR3: CASSLGGPNSGSSTDTQYF

V: TRBV7-2
size: once
D: TRBD1
J: TRBJ1-2
DNA: TGTGCCAGCAGCGGTAGAGACAGGGGGGCATCGGGAAACTATGGCTACACCTTC
CDR3: CASSGRDRGASGNYGYTF

V: TRBV18
size: NA
D: TRBD1
J: TRBJ1-4
DNA: TGTGCCAGCTCACCCGGGACAGGGGGCCATACAAAACTGTTTTTT
CDR3: CASSPGTGGHTKLFF

V: TRBV28
size: NA
D: TRBD2
J: TRBJ2-7
DNA: TGTGCCAGCAGCATTAGCGGGAGTGGGTACGAGCAGTACTTC
CDR3: CASSISGSGYEQYF

V: TRBV2
size: NA
D: NA
J: TRBJ1-6
DNA: TGTGCCAGCAGCAATAATTCACCCCTCCACTTT
CDR3: CASSNNSPLHF

V: TRBV7-2
size: NA
D: NA
J: TRBJ2-5
DNA: TGTGCCAGCAGCTCCGGGAGTCAAGAGACCCAGTACTTC
CDR3: CASSSGSQETQYF

V: TRBV19
size: once
D: NA
J: TRBJ2-4
DNA: TGTGCCAGTTCCGCGGAGGCCAAAAACATTCAGTACTTC
CDR3: CASSAEAKNIQYF

V: TRBV28
size: NA
D: TRBD2
J: TRBJ2-7
DNA: TGTGCCAGCAGTCTCAGCGGGGTGGGGGAGCAGTACTTC
CDR3: CASSLSGVGEQYF

V: TRBV27
size: NA
D: TRBD2
J: TRBJ2-3
DNA: TGTGCCAGCAGACCTAGCGGGAGAGGGAAGGATACGCAGTATTTT
CDR3: CASRPSGRGKDTQYF

V: TRBV5-1
size: NA
D: TRBD2
J: TRBJ2-5
DNA: TGCGCCAGCAGCTTGGCGGGAGGGCCTTCAGAGACCCAGTACTTC
CDR3: CASSLAGGPSETQYF

V: TRBV28
size: NA
D: TRBD2
J: TRBJ2-2
DNA: TGTGCCAGCAGTTTAGCGGGAGGGCCGACCGGGGAGCTGTTTTTT
CDR3: CASSLAGGPTGELFF